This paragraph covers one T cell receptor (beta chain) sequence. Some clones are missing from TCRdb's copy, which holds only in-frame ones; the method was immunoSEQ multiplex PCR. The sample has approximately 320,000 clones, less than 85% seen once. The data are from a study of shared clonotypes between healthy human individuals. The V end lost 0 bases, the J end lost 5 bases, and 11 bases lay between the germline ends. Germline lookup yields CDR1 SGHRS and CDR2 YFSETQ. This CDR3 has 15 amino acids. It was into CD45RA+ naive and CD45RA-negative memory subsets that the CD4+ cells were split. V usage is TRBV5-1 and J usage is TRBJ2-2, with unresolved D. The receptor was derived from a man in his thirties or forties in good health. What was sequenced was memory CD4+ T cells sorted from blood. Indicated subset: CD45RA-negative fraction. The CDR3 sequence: CASSLEPGRTGELFF. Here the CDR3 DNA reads TGCGCCAGCAGCTTGGAGCCAGGTCGTACCGGGGAGCTGTTTTTT.